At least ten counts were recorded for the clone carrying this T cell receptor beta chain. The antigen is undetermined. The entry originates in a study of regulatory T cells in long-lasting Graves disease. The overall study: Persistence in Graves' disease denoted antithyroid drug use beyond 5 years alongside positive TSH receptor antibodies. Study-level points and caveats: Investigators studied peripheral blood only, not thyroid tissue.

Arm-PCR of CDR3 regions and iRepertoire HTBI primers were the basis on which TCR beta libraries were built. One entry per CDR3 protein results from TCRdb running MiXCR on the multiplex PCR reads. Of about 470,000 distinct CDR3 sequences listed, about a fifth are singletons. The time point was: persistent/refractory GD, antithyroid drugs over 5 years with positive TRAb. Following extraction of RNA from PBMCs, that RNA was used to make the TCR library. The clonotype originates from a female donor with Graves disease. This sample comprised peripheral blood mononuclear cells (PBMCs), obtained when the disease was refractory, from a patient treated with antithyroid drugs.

CDR3 in DNA: TGTGCCAGCAGTTTCCCCGACAGGGTGGGCGAGCAGTACTTC. It codes for CASSFPDRVGEQYF. The chain carries TRBV28 and TRBJ2-7, with 7 bases that match TRBD1. Per the germline V gene, CDR1 is MDHEN and CDR2 is SYDVKM. The CDR3 loop spans 14 amino acids. The junction had 8 bases not matched to a gene; V was cut back by 3 bases and J by 6 bases.